This T cell receptor (beta chain) was recorded in a study of T cell responses to AZD1222 COVID-19 vaccine. General study results and limits: It should be noted that donors were predominantly white British and more often female, and clonal diversity was possibly underestimated. As reported, nearly half of all spike-specific TCRs target variant regions that are unmutated. CD4 TCRs covered the whole spike, strongest at regions 160-218 and 743-854. Vaccination with two AZD1222 doses was followed by a rise in Spike-specific TCR breadth and depth.

In regard to this clone: Its antigen is currently unknown.

Assay: immunoSEQ multiplex PCR; the TCRdb copy retains only in-frame clones and omits some. Of roughly 120,000 clones in the sample, around 89% are singletons; the top ten hold 7.1%. The source material was peripheral blood, sampled 28 days after the second AZD1222 dose. The TCR sequence derives from an adult who received the AZD1222 COVID-19 vaccine.

The CDR3 loop is CASSPRQGANSPLHF. DNA for the CDR3: TGTGCCAGCTCACCACGACAGGGGGCTAATTCACCCCTCCACTTT. This chain links TRBV18 with TRBJ1-6; 10 positions match TRBD1. Germline-derived CDR1 and CDR2 are KGHSH and LQKENI. Germline trimming cut 1 base from V and 6 bases from J; bases unmatched to any gene: 0. CDR3 length: 15 residues.